Below are 2 T cell receptor beta chains sequenced from a single sample in a study of blood T cell repertoires in COVID-19. Method: immunoSEQ multiplex PCR; TCRdb's copy keeps in-frame clones and lacks some. The profile shows around 58,000 clones, approximately 90% of them singletons. The sample comprised PBMCs or T cells enriched from blood (not recorded which). Receptors originate from a woman between 35 and 50 years old who had recovered from COVID-19.

The chain uses TRBV24-1 and TRBJ2-1, with 8 positions matching TRBD2. This CDR3 spans 12 amino acids. Germline CDR1 KGHDR, CDR2 SFDVKD. Losses at the gene ends were 3 bases for V and 9 bases for J; bases not matched to a gene: 0. The CDR3 DNA is TGTGCCACCAGTGATGCGGGGGGTGAGCAGTTCTTC. The encoded protein is CATSDAGGEQFF.

This rearrangement joins TRBV5-1 to TRBJ2-5, with 10 nucleotides matching TRBD1. J gave up 5 bases and V 4 bases, and 5 bases lay outside the gene matches. From germline, CDR1 is SGHRS and CDR2 YFSETQ. CDR3 length: 14 residues. CDR3 bases: TGCGCCAGCAGCATGACAGGGGGCGCGGAGACCCAGTACTTC. As protein: CASSMTGGAETQYF. Full variable domain (rest looked up from reference TRBV5-1 and TRBJ2-5): KAGVTQTPRYLIKTRGQQVTLSCSPISGHRSVSWYQQTPGQGLQFLFEYFSETQRNKGNFPGRFSGRQFSNSRSEMNVSTLELGDSALYLCASSMTGGAETQYFGPGTRLLVL.